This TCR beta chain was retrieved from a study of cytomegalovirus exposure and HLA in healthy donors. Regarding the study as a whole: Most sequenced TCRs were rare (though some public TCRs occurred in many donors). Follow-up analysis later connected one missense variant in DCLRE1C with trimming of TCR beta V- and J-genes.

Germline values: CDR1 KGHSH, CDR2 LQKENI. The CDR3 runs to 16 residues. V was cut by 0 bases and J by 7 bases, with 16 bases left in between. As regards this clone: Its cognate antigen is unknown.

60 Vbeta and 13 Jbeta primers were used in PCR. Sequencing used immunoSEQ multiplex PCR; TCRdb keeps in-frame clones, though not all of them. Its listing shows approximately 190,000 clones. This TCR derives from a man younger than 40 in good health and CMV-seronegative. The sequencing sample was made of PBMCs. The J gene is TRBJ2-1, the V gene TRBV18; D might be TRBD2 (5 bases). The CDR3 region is CASSPPEGRRRNEQFF. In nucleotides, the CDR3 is TGTGCCAGCTCACCACCCGAAGGGCGGAGGCGTAATGAGCAGTTCTTC.